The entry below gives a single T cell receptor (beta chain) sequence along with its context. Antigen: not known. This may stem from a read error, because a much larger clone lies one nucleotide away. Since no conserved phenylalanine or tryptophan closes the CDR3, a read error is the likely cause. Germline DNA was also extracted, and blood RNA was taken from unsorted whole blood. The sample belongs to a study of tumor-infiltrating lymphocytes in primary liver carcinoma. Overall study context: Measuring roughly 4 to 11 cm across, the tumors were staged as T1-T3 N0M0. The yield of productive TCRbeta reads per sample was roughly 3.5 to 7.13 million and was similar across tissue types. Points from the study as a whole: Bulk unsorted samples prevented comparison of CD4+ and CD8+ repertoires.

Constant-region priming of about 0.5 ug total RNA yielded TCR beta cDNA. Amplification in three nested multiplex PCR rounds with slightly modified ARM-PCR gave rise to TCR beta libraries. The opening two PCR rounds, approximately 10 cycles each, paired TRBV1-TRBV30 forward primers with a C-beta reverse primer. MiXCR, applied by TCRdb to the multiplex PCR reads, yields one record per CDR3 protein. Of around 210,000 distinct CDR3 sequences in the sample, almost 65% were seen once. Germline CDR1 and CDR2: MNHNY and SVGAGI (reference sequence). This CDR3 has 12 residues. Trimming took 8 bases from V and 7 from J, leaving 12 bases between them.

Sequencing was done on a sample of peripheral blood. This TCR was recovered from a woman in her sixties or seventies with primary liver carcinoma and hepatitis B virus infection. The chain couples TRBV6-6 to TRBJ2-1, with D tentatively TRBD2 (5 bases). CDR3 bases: TGTGCCAGCTTCGAGGGTGGGAATGAGCAGTTCCTC. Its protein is CASFEGGNEQFL.